There are a few counts of the clone carrying this T cell receptor beta chain. What it binds is not known. This entry is derived from a study of radiation and T cells in renal cell carcinoma. General study findings and limits: Pretreatment tumor biopsies were lacking, so baseline clonotypes are unknown. Only small tumor regions of about 0.97 g were sampled. Compared with controls, irradiated tumors had more, larger dominant CDR3 motifs.

The protocol was immunoSEQ multiplex PCR, while the TCRdb copy is restricted to in-frame clones and leaves out a portion. The sample carries around 4,000 clones, 62% recorded once. Germline CDR1 reads SNHLY; CDR2 reads FYNNEI. The CDR3 sequence is 13 residues long. Trimming cost V 8 bases and J 7 bases; bases outside gene matches: 7. Treatment meaning: 15 Gy SBRT to primary tumor, nephrectomy 4 weeks later. This chain connects TRBV2 to TRBJ2-5, with 10 bases aligning to TRBD1. Sequenced material: tumor tissue, taken from a patient whose treatment included radiotherapy and nephrectomy. The clonotype comes from a woman aged 55-69 years with renal cell carcinoma. The CDR3 coding sequence is TGTGCCAGCTCTTTCCGGACAGGGGGGACCCAGTACTTC. Its translation is CASSFRTGGTQYF.